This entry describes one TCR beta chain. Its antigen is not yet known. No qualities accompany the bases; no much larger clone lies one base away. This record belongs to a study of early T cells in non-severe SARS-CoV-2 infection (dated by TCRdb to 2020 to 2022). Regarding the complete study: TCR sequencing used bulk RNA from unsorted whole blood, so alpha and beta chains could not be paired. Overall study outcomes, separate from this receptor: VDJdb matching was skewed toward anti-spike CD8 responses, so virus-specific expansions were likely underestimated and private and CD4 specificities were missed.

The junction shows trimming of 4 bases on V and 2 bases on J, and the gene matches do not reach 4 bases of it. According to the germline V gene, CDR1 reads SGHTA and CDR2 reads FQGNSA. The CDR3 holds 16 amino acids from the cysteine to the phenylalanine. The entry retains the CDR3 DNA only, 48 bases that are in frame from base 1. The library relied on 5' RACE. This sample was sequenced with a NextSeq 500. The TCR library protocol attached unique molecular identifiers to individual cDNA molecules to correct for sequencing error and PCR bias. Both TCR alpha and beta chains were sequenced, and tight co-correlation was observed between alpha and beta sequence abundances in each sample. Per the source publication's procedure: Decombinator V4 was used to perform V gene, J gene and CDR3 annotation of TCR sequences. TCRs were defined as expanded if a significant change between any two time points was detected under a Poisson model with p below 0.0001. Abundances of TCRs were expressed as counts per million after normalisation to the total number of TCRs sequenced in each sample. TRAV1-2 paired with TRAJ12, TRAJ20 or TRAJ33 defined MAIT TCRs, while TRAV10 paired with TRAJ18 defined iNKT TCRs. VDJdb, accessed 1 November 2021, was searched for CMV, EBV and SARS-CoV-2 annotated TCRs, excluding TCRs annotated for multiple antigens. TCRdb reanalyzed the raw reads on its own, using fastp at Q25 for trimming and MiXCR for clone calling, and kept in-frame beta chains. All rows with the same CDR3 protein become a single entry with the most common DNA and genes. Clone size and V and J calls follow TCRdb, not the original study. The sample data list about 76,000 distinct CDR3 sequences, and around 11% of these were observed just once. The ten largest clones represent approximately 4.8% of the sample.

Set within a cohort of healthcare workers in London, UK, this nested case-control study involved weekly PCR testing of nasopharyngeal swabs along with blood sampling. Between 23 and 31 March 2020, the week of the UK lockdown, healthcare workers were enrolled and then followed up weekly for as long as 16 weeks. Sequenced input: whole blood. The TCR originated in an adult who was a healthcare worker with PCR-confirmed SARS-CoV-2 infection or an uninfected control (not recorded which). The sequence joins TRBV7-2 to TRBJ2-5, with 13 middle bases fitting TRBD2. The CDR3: CASSSRLAGGQETQYF. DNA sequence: TGTGCCAGCAGCTCCCGACTAGCGGGGGGTCAAGAGACCCAGTACTTC.